The 19 T cell receptor beta chains below all came from one sample that was sequenced in a study of shared clonotypes between healthy human individuals. Only in-frame clones appear in the TCRdb table, and some are missing; sequencing was by immunoSEQ multiplex PCR. The sample consists of roughly 890,000 clones, about 92% of them appearing once. Positively selected for CCR7, the CD45RO-negative cells used as naive CD8 cells excluded terminally differentiated effector memory CD45RA+ cells. Material: naive CD8+ T cells sorted from blood. Receptor source: a man between 25 and 39 years old in good health.

The V and J genes are TRBV9 and TRBJ2-1; 9 bases align to TRBD2. The CDR3 sequence is 15 residues long. Germline V gene sequence: CDR1 SGDLS, CDR2 YYNGEE. J gave up 8 bases and V 0 bases, and 6 bases lay outside the gene matches. CDR3: CASSVEGSGSDEQFF. In nucleotides, the CDR3 is TGTGCCAGCAGCGTAGAGGGTAGCGGGAGTGATGAGCAGTTCTTC.

The chain links TRBV9 to TRBJ2-7, with 10 positions matching TRBD1. The J segment lost 1 base and the V segment lost 4 bases, leaving 5 bases of the junction unmatched. CDR1 and CDR2 from the germline V gene are SGDLS and YYNGEE. This CDR3 has 15 amino acids. The DNA of the CDR3 is TGTGCCAGCAGCTCGACAGGGGGCCTTTCCTACGAGCAGTACTTC. Its protein product is CASSSTGGLSYEQYF.

The chain has TRBV7-9 and TRBJ1-1; D remains unclear. The germline V and J ends were trimmed by 5 bases and 2 bases, with 3 bases remaining between them. Germline CDR1 and CDR2: SEHNR and FQNEAQ (reference sequence). The CDR3 runs 11 residues. DNA for the CDR3: TGTGCCAGCAGCGCAAACACTGAAGCTTTCTTT. It specifies CASSANTEAFF.

The CDR3 nucleotides read TGTGCTAGTGCCCCGGACACTCCCAACCGCATGGAATACAATGAGCAGTTCTTC. It codes for CASAPDTPNRMEYNEQFF. The chain couples TRBV12-5 to TRBJ2-1, with a weak D call TRBD1 (5 bases). The CDR3 runs to 18 residues. Trimming shortened V by 7 bases and J by 4 bases, and 26 bases separated the two germline ends. Germline CDR1 reads LGHNT; CDR2 reads FRNRAP.

The CDR3 DNA sequence: TGTGCCAGCAGTTACTCTCTAGAACGGGCGTTCGTCGAGCAGTACTTC. The encoded protein is CASSYSLERAFVEQYF. The chain has TRBV6-6 and TRBJ2-7; no definite D call. Germline CDR1 MNHNY, CDR2 SVGAGI (reference sequence). The CDR3 runs 16 residues. With 0 bases removed from V and 6 bases from J, the gap between germline ends came to 18 bases.

This clone was detected once. The chain is built from TRBV11-2 and TRBJ2-3; TRBD2 agrees at 7 bases. The CDR3 runs to 15 residues. V was pared by 0 bases and J by 8 bases, with 8 bases of the junction left unmatched. Germline values: CDR1 SGHAT, CDR2 FQNNGV. CDR3 in DNA: TGTGCCAGCAGCTTAGAAGGGCGGGAGTTGGGTACGCAGTATTTT. Amino acids: CASSLEGRELGTQYF.

This clone has only one observation. The rearrangement links TRBV9 to TRBJ1-1; 7 positions match TRBD1. V gave up 4 bases and J gave up 4 bases; unmatched junction bases: 7. In germline, CDR1 is SGDLS, CDR2 YYNGEE. The CDR3 sequence is 14 residues long. The CDR3 protein is CASSQFRGATEAFF. The CDR3 DNA follows: TGTGCCAGCAGCCAATTCAGGGGGGCCACTGAAGCTTTCTTT.

The chain combines TRBV9 with TRBJ2-6, with D possibly TRBD2 on 6 matching bases. This CDR3 region has 14 residues. Per germline, CDR1 SGDLS and CDR2 YYNGEE. The germline V and J ends were trimmed by 7 bases and 3 bases, with 11 bases remaining between them. The CDR3: CASGGSFGANVLTF. Written as DNA, the CDR3 is TGTGCCAGCGGAGGGTCTTTTGGGGCCAACGTCCTGACTTTC.

The chain uses TRBV6-6 and TRBJ2-7; D is perhaps TRBD1 or TRBD2 (5 bases each). The CDR3 length is 14 residues. V lost 5 bases and J 4 bases, leaving 15 bases between the germline ends. Germline V gene data show CDR1 as MNHNY and CDR2 as SVGAGI (reference sequence). The CDR3, as DNA: TGTGCCAGCAGTCACCGGGACCCCTTTTACGAGCAGTACTTC. Protein product: CASSHRDPFYEQYF.

This chain connects TRBV10-3 to TRBJ2-7, with D uncertain. Germline V CDR1 and CDR2: ENHRY, SYGVKD. CDR3 length: 12 amino acids. V lost 0 bases to trimming and J lost 6 bases, with 6 bases between them. CDR3 amino acids: CAISESSSEQYF. CDR3 bases: TGTGCCATCAGTGAGTCCAGTAGCGAGCAGTACTTC.

This chain links TRBV27 with TRBJ2-6; no clear D. Germline V gene lookup returns CDR1 MNHEY and CDR2 SMNVEV (reference sequence). V was cut by 6 bases and J by 2 bases, with 5 bases left in between. The CDR3 has 13 amino acids. The CDR3 reads CASSPPGANVLTF. CDR3 DNA: TGTGCCAGCAGCCCCCCTGGGGCCAACGTCCTGACTTTC. Supplemented by reference TRBV27 and TRBJ2-6, the full variable domain reads EAQVTQNPRYLITVTGKKLTVTCSQNMNHEYMSWYRQDPGLGLRQIYYSMNVEVTDKGDVPEGYKVSRKEKRNFPLILESPSPNQTSLYFCASSPPGANVLTFGAGSRLTVL.

The chain couples TRBV11-2 to TRBJ1-4; TRBD1 agrees at 9 bases. Germline V lookup: CDR1 SGHAT, CDR2 FQNNGV. The junction had 9 bases not matched to a gene; V was cut back by 5 bases and J by 8 bases. The CDR3 consists of 15 residues. The CDR3 protein is CASSPPQGAGEKLFF. DNA of the CDR3: TGTGCCAGCAGCCCCCCACAGGGGGCCGGGGAAAAACTGTTTTTT. Full variable domain (rest looked up from reference TRBV11-2 and TRBJ1-4): EAGVAQSPRYKIIEKRQSVAFWCNPISGHATLYWYQQILGQGPKLLIQFQNNGVVDDSQLPKDRFSAERLKGVDSTLKIQPAKLEDSAVYLCASSPPQGAGEKLFFGSGTQLSVL.

The V gene is TRBV7-3, the J gene TRBJ2-1, with D uncertain. CDR1 and CDR2 (germline): SGHTA, FQGTGA. V was cut by 3 bases and J by 0 bases, with 9 bases left in between. This CDR3 region has 15 residues. This CDR3 reads CASSFSHRSYNEQFF. Written as DNA, the CDR3 is TGTGCCAGCAGCTTTTCCCATCGCTCCTACAATGAGCAGTTCTTC.

The chain has TRBV28 and TRBJ1-1; D call uncertain. Germline CDR1 MDHEN, CDR2 SYDVKM. The length of the CDR3 is 14 residues. Deletions cut 5 bases from V and 1 base from J, with 11 bases between. For the CDR3, the DNA is TGTGCCAGCAGTCCGACGCACACGAACACTGAAGCTTTCTTT. Its protein product is CASSPTHTNTEAFF.

The CDR3 region has the DNA TGCAGCTTTCAGAGCGGGGGCTCCTACGAGCAGTACTTC. Translation: CSFQSGGSYEQYF. The chain has TRBV29-1 and TRBJ2-7; 8 nucleotides match TRBD2. Germline lookup yields CDR1 SQVTM and CDR2 ANQGSEA. The CDR3 is 13 residues long. V shed 8 bases, J shed 0 bases, and the junction held 6 bases outside the gene matches.

This rearrangement joins TRBV15 to TRBJ1-1; TRBD1 is a possible D gene (5 bases). In germline, CDR1 is LNHNV, CDR2 YYDKDF (reference sequence). The CDR3 contains 16 residues. Trimming took off 5 bases at V and 1 base at J, with 17 bases between the two ends. CDR3 residues: CATSPGGRGRNTEAFF. CDR3 coding DNA: TGTGCCACCAGCCCCGGAGGGAGGGGACGGAACACTGAAGCTTTCTTT. Using reference TRBV15 and TRBJ1-1 for the parts outside the CDR3, the full variable domain is DAMVIQNPRYQVTQFGKPVTLSCSQTLNHNVMYWYQQKSSQAPKLLFHYYDKDFNNEADTPDNFQSRRPNTSFCFLDIRSPGLGDTAMYLCATSPGGRGRNTEAFFGQGTRLTVV.

This chain uses TRBV9 with TRBJ2-5; maybe TRBD2 (5 bases). This CDR3 contains 12 residues. Trimming cost V 0 bases and J 7 bases, with 7 bases left between them. Germline V lookup: CDR1 SGDLS, CDR2 YYNGEE. Written as DNA, the CDR3 is TGTGCCAGCAGCGTAGACGGAGGGACCCAGTACTTC. It yields the protein CASSVDGGTQYF.

Concerning this clone itself: Other DNA sequences in the sample encode the same CDR3. This chain connects TRBV6-1 to TRBJ2-7; D tentatively fits TRBD1 or TRBD2 (5 bases each). There are 13 residues in the CDR3. Trimming removed 7 bases from V and 0 bases from J, with 10 bases in between. From germline, CDR1 is MNHNS and CDR2 SASEGT. The CDR3: CASNGGSSYEQYF. CDR3 DNA sequence: TGTGCCAGCAATGGGGGTAGCTCCTACGAGCAGTACTTC.

The rearrangement links TRBV27 to TRBJ1-2; 9 bases map to TRBD1. After removal of 5 bases from V and 0 bases from J, the junction contained 13 bases not matched to a gene. CDR3 size: 18 residues. Germline loops: CDR1 MNHEY, CDR2 SMNVEV (reference sequence). The CDR3 protein is CASSKRDRAQPSNYGYTF. DNA for the CDR3: TGTGCCAGCAGTAAACGGGACAGGGCCCAACCTTCTAACTATGGCTACACCTTC.